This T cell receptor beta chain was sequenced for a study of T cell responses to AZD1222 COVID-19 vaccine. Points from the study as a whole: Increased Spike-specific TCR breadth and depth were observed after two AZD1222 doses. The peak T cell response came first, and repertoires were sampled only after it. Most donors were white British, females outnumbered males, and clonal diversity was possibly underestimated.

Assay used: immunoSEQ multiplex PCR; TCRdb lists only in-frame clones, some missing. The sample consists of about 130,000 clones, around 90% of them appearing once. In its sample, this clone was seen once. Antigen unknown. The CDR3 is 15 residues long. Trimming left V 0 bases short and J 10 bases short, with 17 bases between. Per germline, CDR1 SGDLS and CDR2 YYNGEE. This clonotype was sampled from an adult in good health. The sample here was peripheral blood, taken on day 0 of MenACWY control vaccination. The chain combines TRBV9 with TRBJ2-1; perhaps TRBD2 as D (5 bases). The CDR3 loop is CASSVGQSRVGEQFF. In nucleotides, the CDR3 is TGTGCCAGCAGCGTAGGCCAGTCGAGGGTGGGAGAGCAGTTCTTC.